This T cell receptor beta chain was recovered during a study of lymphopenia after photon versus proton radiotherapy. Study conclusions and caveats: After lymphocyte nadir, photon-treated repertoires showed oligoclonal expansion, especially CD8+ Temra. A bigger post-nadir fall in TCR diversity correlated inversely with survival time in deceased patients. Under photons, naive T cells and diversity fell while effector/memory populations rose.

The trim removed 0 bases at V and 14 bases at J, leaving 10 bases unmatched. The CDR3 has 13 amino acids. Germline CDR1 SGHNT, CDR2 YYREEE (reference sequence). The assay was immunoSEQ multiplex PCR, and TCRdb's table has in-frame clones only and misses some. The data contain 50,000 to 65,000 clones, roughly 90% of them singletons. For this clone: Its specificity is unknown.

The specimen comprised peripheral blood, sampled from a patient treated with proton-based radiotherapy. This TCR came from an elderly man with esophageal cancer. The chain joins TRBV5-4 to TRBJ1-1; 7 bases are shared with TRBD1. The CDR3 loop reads CASSLGGQLILFF. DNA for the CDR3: TGTGCCAGCAGCTTGGGGGGACAGCTTATTTTGTTCTTT.